A single sample gave rise to the 29 T cell receptor beta chains below, sequenced in a study of OX40 agonist ivuxolimab in advanced cancers. The assay was immunoSEQ multiplex PCR, and TCRdb's table has in-frame clones only and misses some. The table records around 130,000 clones, roughly 93% of them present only once. The sample here was CD4+ or CD8+ T cells sorted from blood, taken in a trial of the OX40 agonist ivuxolimab. The receptor source for this set is an adult with an advanced solid tumor such as melanoma, head and neck, liver or kidney cancer.

The chain couples TRBV27 to TRBJ2-3; the match to TRBD2 covers 10 bases. Germline V gives CDR1 MNHEY, CDR2 SMNVEV (reference sequence). The CDR3 is 19 amino acids. J was trimmed by 0 bases and V by 3 bases; bases with no gene match: 12. The chain's CDR3 is CASSFRVTPSGGSTDTQYF. CDR3 coding DNA: TGTGCCAGCAGTTTTAGGGTGACCCCTAGCGGGGGTAGCACAGATACGCAGTATTTT.

This chain connects TRBV30 to TRBJ1-1, with D hard to call. The germline CDR1 and CDR2 sequences are GTSNPN and SVGIG (reference sequence). The CDR3 sequence is 13 residues long. V lost 0 bases and J lost 1, with 6 bases in between. The chain's CDR3 is CAWSVTANTEAFF. CDR3 bases: TGTGCCTGGAGTGTGACGGCGAACACTGAAGCTTTCTTT.

The V gene is TRBV6-6, the J gene TRBJ1-4; no definite D call. In germline, CDR1 is MNHNY, CDR2 SVGAGI (reference sequence). This CDR3 is 13 amino acids long. The germline V and J ends were trimmed by 0 bases and 5 bases, with 4 bases remaining between them. CDR3 residues: CASSYSRNEKLFF. CDR3 bases: TGTGCCAGCAGTTACTCTAGGAATGAAAAACTGTTTTTT.

The V and J genes are TRBV5-1 and TRBJ1-1; D is unclear. The CDR3 is made up of 14 amino acids. Trimming left V 2 bases short and J 4 bases short, with 12 bases between. Germline V gene lookup returns CDR1 SGHRS and CDR2 YFSETQ. CDR3 sequence reads: CASSFDFPGTEAFF. The DNA of the CDR3 is TGCGCCAGCAGCTTTGACTTCCCTGGCACTGAAGCTTTCTTT.

The chain combines TRBV9 with TRBJ2-5; 7 bases line up with TRBD2. Trimming at V came to 4 bases and at J to 2 bases, leaving 8 bases not matched to a gene. The CDR3 is made up of 15 amino acids. Germline V gives CDR1 SGDLS, CDR2 YYNGEE. For the CDR3, the DNA is TGTGCCAGCAGCCCCACTGGGACTAAACAAGAGACCCAGTACTTC. Protein product: CASSPTGTKQETQYF.

The genes are TRBV25-1 and TRBJ2-1, with 11 bases that match TRBD1. The CDR3 contains 14 residues. In germline, CDR1 is MGHDK, CDR2 SYGVNS. The V segment lost 6 bases and the J segment 8 bases; nucleotides outside the gene matches: 6. CDR3 bases: TGTGCCAGCAGATGGACAGGGGGCTCCGATGAGCAGTTCTTC. Encoded protein: CASRWTGGSDEQFF.

This CDR3 reads CASSETYGYTF. The CDR3 DNA sequence: TGTGCCAGCAGTGAAACTTATGGCTACACCTTC. V is TRBV2 and J is TRBJ1-2, with D hard to call. The ends were cut back, 2 bases at V and 5 bases at J, with 3 bases in the middle. CDR1 is SNHLY and CDR2 is FYNNEI in the germline V gene. CDR3 length: 11 amino acids.

The J gene is TRBJ2-7, the V gene TRBV7-2; D is possibly TRBD2 (5 bases). The germline V gene encodes CDR1 SGHTA and CDR2 FQGNSA. V gave up 3 bases and J gave up 0 bases, with 12 bases separating them. The CDR3 runs to 15 residues. The CDR3 DNA reads as TGTGCCAGCAGCTTGGGCGGGCCAAACTCCTACGAGCAGTACTTC. Protein: CASSLGGPNSYEQYF.

This clone was detected only a few times. This rearrangement joins TRBV5-4 to TRBJ2-7, with D unclear. The germline V gene encodes CDR1 SGHNT and CDR2 YYREEE (reference sequence). The CDR3 contains 14 residues. Between the trimmed V and J ends, which lost 1 base and 4 bases, there was a span of 12 bases. The CDR3 is CASSLRNGRYEQYF. The DNA for the CDR3 is TGTGCCAGCAGCTTGCGAAACGGAAGGTACGAGCAGTACTTC.

V is TRBV18 and J is TRBJ1-5, with TRBD1 as a possible D gene (5 bases). The V end lost 3 bases, the J end lost 1 base, and 10 bases lay between the germline ends. Germline loops: CDR1 KGHSH, CDR2 LQKENI. The CDR3 loop spans 15 amino acids. DNA for the CDR3: TGTGCCAGCTCACCTTCCGACAGCAGCAATCAGCCCCAGCATTTT. Translation gives CASSPSDSSNQPQHF.

The gene calls are TRBV9 and TRBJ2-5; D not certain. With 4 bases removed from V and 0 bases from J, the gap between germline ends came to 10 bases. The CDR3 has 14 residues. Germline V gene sequence: CDR1 SGDLS, CDR2 YYNGEE. CDR3 DNA: TGTGCCAGCAGCCCACGGACGGACCAAGAGACCCAGTACTTC. Translated, it gives CASSPRTDQETQYF.

The chain combines TRBV5-1 with TRBJ2-1; a possible D gene is TRBD1 (6 bases). Trimming took 0 bases from V and 5 from J, leaving 12 bases between them. This CDR3 is built from 15 residues. Germline V gene sequence: CDR1 SGHRS, CDR2 YFSETQ. The CDR3 loop is CASSLVAGANNEQFF. Written as DNA, the CDR3 is TGCGCCAGCAGCTTGGTGGCAGGGGCTAACAATGAGCAGTTCTTC.

The J gene is TRBJ1-1, the V gene TRBV6-5; weak D call: TRBD1 (5 bases). Trimming shortened V by 10 bases and J by 0 bases, and 15 bases separated the two germline ends. The CDR3 loop spans 14 amino acids. Germline CDR1 reads MNHEY; CDR2 reads SVGAGI. The CDR3 reads CATLSQGMNTEAFF. The CDR3 DNA sequence: TGTGCCACCTTAAGCCAGGGTATGAACACTGAAGCTTTCTTT.

The chain links TRBV5-1 to TRBJ2-2; unclear D gene. This CDR3 has 14 amino acids. V dropped 2 bases and J dropped 2 bases, with 7 bases sitting between them. Germline V gene lookup returns CDR1 SGHRS and CDR2 YFSETQ. This CDR3 is CASSFDGNTGELFF. CDR3 in DNA: TGCGCCAGCAGCTTCGACGGTAACACCGGGGAGCTGTTTTTT.

V gene TRBV7-9 combines with J gene TRBJ2-1, with 7 nucleotides matching TRBD1. Trimming at V came to 3 bases and at J to 2 bases, leaving 4 bases not matched to a gene. The CDR3 covers 15 residues. CDR1 is SEHNR and CDR2 is FQNEAQ in the germline V gene (reference sequence). The CDR3 spells CASSFDRAAYNEQFF. The CDR3 nucleotides are TGTGCCAGCAGCTTCGACAGGGCCGCCTACAATGAGCAGTTCTTC.

The genes are TRBV7-3 and TRBJ2-7; D is unclear. CDR3 length: 12 residues. Trimming shortened V by 1 base and J by 8 bases, and 9 bases separated the two germline ends. Per germline, CDR1 SGHTA and CDR2 FQGTGA. CDR3 coding DNA: TGTGCCAGCAGCTTAATTCGTGAGAAGCAGTACTTC. This translates into CASSLIREKQYF. The full variable domain, its missing parts supplied by reference TRBV7-3 and TRBJ2-7, is GAGVSQTPSNKVTEKGKYVELRCDPISGHTALYWYRQSLGQGPEFLIYFQGTGAADDSGLPNDRFFAVRPEGSVSTLKIQRTERGDSAVYLCASSLIREKQYFGPGTRLTVT.

The chain uses TRBV7-7 and TRBJ2-1; D possibly corresponds to TRBD2 (6 bases). Germline CDR1 SSHAT, CDR2 FNYEAQ (reference sequence). The CDR3 totals 15 residues. Trimming cost V 1 base and J 10 bases, with 17 bases left between them. The CDR3 loop is CASSLVVGPAGEQFF. The CDR3 bases are TGTGCCAGCAGCTTAGTGGTGGGTCCCGCGGGGGAGCAGTTCTTC.

This chain uses TRBV6-1 with TRBJ2-7; D perhaps matches TRBD2 (6 bases). CDR1 is MNHNS, CDR2 SASEGT, per germline. The CDR3 spans 13 residues. V was pared by 10 bases and J by 0 bases, with 13 bases between. The CDR3 loop is CATSGTPSYEQYF. The CDR3 region has the DNA TGTGCCACGTCCGGGACTCCCTCCTACGAGCAGTACTTC.

The CDR3 DNA reads TGTGCCAGCAGCTTAATGGGACTAGCGGGAGTCGGGTACGAGCAGTACTTC. It specifies CASSLMGLAGVGYEQYF. The rearrangement links TRBV7-2 to TRBJ2-7; the match to TRBD2 covers 14 bases. The CDR3 runs 17 residues. The V and J ends lost 2 bases and 4 bases, in that order; junction bases with no gene match: 7. The germline V gene encodes CDR1 SGHTA and CDR2 FQGNSA.

Comment on this clone: Other DNA variants within this sample encode the same CDR3. The rearrangement uses TRBV2 and TRBJ1-3; D uncertain. With 5 bases removed from V and 1 base from J, the gap between germline ends came to 3 bases. Germline assignment: CDR1 SNHLY and CDR2 FYNNEI. The CDR3 runs 12 residues. The CDR3 DNA reads TGTGCCAGCAGTCGGTCTGGAAACACCATATATTTT. As protein: CASSRSGNTIYF.

The genes are TRBV19 and TRBJ2-5; no clear D. This CDR3 contains 13 residues. Trimming took off 5 bases at V and 5 bases at J, with 12 bases between the two ends. Germline lookup yields CDR1 LNHDA and CDR2 SQIVND (reference sequence). The CDR3: CASSPLIGETQYF. CDR3 in DNA: TGTGCCAGTAGTCCATTAATCGGGGAGACCCAGTACTTC.

The chain carries TRBV19 and TRBJ2-3, with D possibly called TRBD1 or TRBD2 (6 bases each). V lost 6 bases and J lost 0, with 19 bases in between. Germline V gene data show CDR1 as LNHDA and CDR2 as SQIVND (reference sequence). This CDR3 spans 17 amino acids. This chain's CDR3 is CASSLIEGGKSTDTQYF. In nucleotides, the CDR3 is TGTGCCAGTAGCCTTATAGAGGGGGGAAAGAGCACAGATACGCAGTATTTT.

This chain connects TRBV5-1 to TRBJ2-5, with a weak D call TRBD2 (6 bases). This CDR3 has 14 amino acids. V lost 1 base and J lost 2, with 9 bases in between. Germline V lookup: CDR1 SGHRS, CDR2 YFSETQ. CDR3 sequence: CASSLLAFQETQYF. DNA of the CDR3: TGCGCCAGCAGCTTGCTAGCGTTTCAAGAGACCCAGTACTTC.

The V gene is TRBV19, the J gene TRBJ1-5, with D possibly TRBD1 on 6 matching bases. Per germline, CDR1 LNHDA and CDR2 SQIVND (reference sequence). The CDR3 extends over 15 amino acids. The V gene lost 7 bases and the J gene lost 2 bases, with 15 bases spanning the gap. CDR3: CASTQDRSGNQPQHF. The CDR3 DNA reads as TGTGCCAGTACTCAAGACAGGTCTGGCAATCAGCCCCAGCATTTT.

This chain uses TRBV30 with TRBJ2-7; maybe TRBD1 (6 bases). The CDR3 extends over 15 amino acids. Germline CDR1 is GTSNPN and CDR2 is SVGIG (reference sequence). Trimming stripped 4 bases from V and 0 bases from J, with 16 bases between. The CDR3 sequence: CAWTKRTTGSYEQYF. The CDR3 nucleotides are TGTGCCTGGACCAAACGAACGACAGGCTCCTACGAGCAGTACTTC.

This clone was observed once. V gene TRBV30 combines with J gene TRBJ1-1; D unresolved. This CDR3 is 11 amino acids long. Germline V gives CDR1 GTSNPN, CDR2 SVGIG (reference sequence). The V gene lost 6 bases and the J gene lost 1 base, with 6 bases spanning the gap. CDR3 in DNA: TGTGCCTGCTCCGGGAACACTGAAGCTTTCTTT. Its protein product is CACSGNTEAFF.

The chain employs TRBV6-6 and TRBJ1-4; TRBD1 might be the D (6 bases). Germline V CDR1 and CDR2: MNHNY, SVGAGI (reference sequence). Trimming shortened V by 8 bases and J by 2 bases, and 18 bases separated the two germline ends. This CDR3 has 16 residues. The CDR3: CASAYRVLGTNEKLFF. CDR3 in DNA: TGTGCCAGCGCCTACAGGGTCTTAGGCACTAATGAAAAACTGTTTTTT.

The chain is built from TRBV6-5 and TRBJ2-1; 10 nucleotides align to TRBD2. Unmatched junction bases numbered 3, after V lost 6 bases and J lost 1 base. This CDR3 is 15 amino acids long. Germline assignment: CDR1 MNHEY and CDR2 SVGAGI. CDR3 in amino acids: CASSFSGGSYNEQFF. In nucleotides, the CDR3 is TGTGCCAGCAGCTTTAGCGGGGGGTCCTACAATGAGCAGTTCTTC.

This clone was found once. The rearrangement joins TRBV19 to TRBJ2-3, with TRBD2 matching over 8 bases. The germline V gene encodes CDR1 LNHDA and CDR2 SQIVND (reference sequence). The V and J ends lost 5 bases and 6 bases, in that order; junction bases with no gene match: 10. The CDR3 is made up of 15 amino acids. Here the CDR3 reads CASSSPRGGKDTQYF. The CDR3 DNA reads TGTGCCAGTAGTTCTCCCCGGGGGGGCAAGGATACGCAGTATTTT.